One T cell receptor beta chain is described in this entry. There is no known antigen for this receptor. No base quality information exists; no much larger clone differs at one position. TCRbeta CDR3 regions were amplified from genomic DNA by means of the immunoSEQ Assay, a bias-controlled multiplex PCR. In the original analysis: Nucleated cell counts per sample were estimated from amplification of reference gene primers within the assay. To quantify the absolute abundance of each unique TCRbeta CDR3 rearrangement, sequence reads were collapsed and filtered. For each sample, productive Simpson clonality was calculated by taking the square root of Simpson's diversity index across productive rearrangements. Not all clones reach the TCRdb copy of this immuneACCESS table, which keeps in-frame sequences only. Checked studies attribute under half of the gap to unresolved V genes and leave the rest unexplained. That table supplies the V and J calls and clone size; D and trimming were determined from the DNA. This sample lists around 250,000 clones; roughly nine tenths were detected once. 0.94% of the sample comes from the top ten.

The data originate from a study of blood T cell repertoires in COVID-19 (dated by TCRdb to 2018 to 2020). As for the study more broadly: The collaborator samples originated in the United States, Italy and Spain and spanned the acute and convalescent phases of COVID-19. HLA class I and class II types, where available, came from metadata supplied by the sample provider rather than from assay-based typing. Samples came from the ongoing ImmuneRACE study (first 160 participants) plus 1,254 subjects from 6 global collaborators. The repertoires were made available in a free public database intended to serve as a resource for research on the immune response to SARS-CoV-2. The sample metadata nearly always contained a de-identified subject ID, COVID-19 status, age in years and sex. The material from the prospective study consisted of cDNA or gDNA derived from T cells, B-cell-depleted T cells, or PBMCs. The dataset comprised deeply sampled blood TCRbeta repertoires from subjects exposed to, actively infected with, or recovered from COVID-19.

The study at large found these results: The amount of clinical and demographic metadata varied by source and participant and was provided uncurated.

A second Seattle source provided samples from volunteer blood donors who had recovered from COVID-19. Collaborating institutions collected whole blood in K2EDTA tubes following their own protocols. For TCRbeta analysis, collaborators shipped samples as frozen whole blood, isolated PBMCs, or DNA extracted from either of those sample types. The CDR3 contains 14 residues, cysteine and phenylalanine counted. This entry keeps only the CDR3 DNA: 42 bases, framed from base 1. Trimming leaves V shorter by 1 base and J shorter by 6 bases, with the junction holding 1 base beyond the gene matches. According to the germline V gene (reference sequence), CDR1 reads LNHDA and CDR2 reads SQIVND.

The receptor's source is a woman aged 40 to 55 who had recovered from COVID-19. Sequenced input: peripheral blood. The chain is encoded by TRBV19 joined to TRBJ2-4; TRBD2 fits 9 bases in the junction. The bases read TGTGCCAGTAGTATAGGGGGACTAGCAAACATTCAGTACTTC. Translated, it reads CASSIGGLANIQYF.